The clone carrying this TCR beta chain came up a few times. Its specificity is unknown. This CDR3 has 13 residues. V shed 1 base and J shed 6 bases, with 7 bases lying between them. The germline V gene has CDR1 LGHNA and CDR2 YNFKEQ. This entry is derived from a study of T cells in Graves' hyperthyroidism and ophthalmopathy. Study-wide points: Most expanded thyroid clonotypes above 0.001 also appeared in blood. A 13 V-J signature model discriminated ophthalmopathy versus stable hyperthyroidism.

Diagnoses rested on clinical symptoms, serum thyroxine and TRAb, thyroid ultrasound and orbital computed tomography. TCR beta CDR3 regions were amplified from RNA. HTBI primers were used for first-round RT-PCR of the TCR CDR3. TCRdb passed the multiplex PCR reads through MiXCR, listing each CDR3 protein once. The data hold roughly 650,000 distinct CDR3 sequences, with 16% observed a single time. This receptor was obtained from a woman aged 40 to 50 with Graves' ophthalmopathy. The sequencing sample was made of blood. This sequence joins TRBV4-2 and TRBJ2-1; no clear D gene. CDR3 sequence reads: CASSQVYSNEQFF. The DNA of the CDR3 is TGTGCCAGCAGCCAAGTTTATTCCAATGAGCAGTTCTTC.